These 29 T cell receptor beta chains were sequenced from one sample in a study of blood T cell repertoires in COVID-19. Assay: immunoSEQ multiplex PCR; the TCRdb copy retains only in-frame clones and omits some. The sample lists some 320,000 clones; 90% were seen once. The material sequenced was PBMCs or T cells enriched from blood (not recorded which). Receptor source: a man aged 60 to 75 who had recovered from COVID-19.

The chain has TRBV30 and TRBJ2-7, with TRBD1 matching 8 bases. V dropped 2 bases and J dropped 3; count of bases not matched to a gene: 12. Germline lookup yields CDR1 GTSNPN and CDR2 SVGIG (reference sequence). CDR3 size: 16 residues. The CDR3 is CAWSPRYGTGHYEQYF. CDR3 DNA sequence: TGTGCCTGGAGTCCAAGGTACGGGACAGGCCACTACGAGCAGTACTTC.

The J gene is TRBJ1-1, the V gene TRBV6-5; TRBD1 matches 8 bases. Germline lookup yields CDR1 MNHEY and CDR2 SVGAGI. After removal of 4 bases from V and 7 bases from J, the junction contained 11 bases not matched to a gene. CDR3 length: 15 residues. CDR3 nucleotide sequence: TGTGCCAGCAGTTTATCTGAGCAGGGGGCTTATGAAGCTTTCTTT. Encoded protein: CASSLSEQGAYEAFF.

The rearrangement uses TRBV7-8 and TRBJ1-1, with 9 bases identical to TRBD1. Trimming removed 5 bases from V and 5 bases from J; junction bases left unmatched: 9. The CDR3 covers 15 residues. The germline V gene encodes CDR1 SGHVS and CDR2 FQNEAQ. The DNA of the CDR3 is TGTGCCAGCAGCGCAGAGGGACAGGGAGGTACTGAAGCTTTCTTT. It codes for CASSAEGQGGTEAFF.

The chain recombines TRBV14 with TRBJ2-5; possibly TRBD1 for D (7 bases). There are 16 residues in the CDR3. Trimming took off 4 bases at V and 2 bases at J, with 17 bases between the two ends. Germline-derived CDR1 and CDR2 are SGHDN and FVKESK. The CDR3 region is CASSPRGGTVQETQYF. The CDR3 coding sequence is TGTGCCAGCAGCCCAAGGGGCGGGACAGTACAAGAGACCCAGTACTTC.

V usage is TRBV5-4 and J usage is TRBJ2-4, with TRBD1 identical over 7 bases. J was trimmed by 0 bases and V by 4 bases; bases with no gene match: 7. The CDR3 covers 16 residues. The germline V gene has CDR1 SGHNT and CDR2 YYREEE (reference sequence). In DNA, the CDR3 is TGTGCCAGCAGCGGGGACAGCATTCTAGCCAAAAACATTCAGTACTTC. This encodes CASSGDSILAKNIQYF.

V gene TRBV24-1 combines with J gene TRBJ1-5, with TRBD1 matching over 8 bases. The CDR3 loop spans 15 amino acids. The J segment lost 1 base and the V segment lost 5 bases, leaving 3 bases of the junction unmatched. In germline, CDR1 is KGHDR, CDR2 SFDVKD. CDR3 region: CATSGGQVSNQPQHF. The CDR3 nucleotides are TGTGCCACCAGTGGGGGACAGGTAAGCAATCAGCCCCAGCATTTT.

The V and J genes are TRBV9 and TRBJ1-4; D is ambiguous. The CDR3 has 15 residues. Germline CDR1 is SGDLS and CDR2 is YYNGEE. With 3 bases removed from V and 4 bases from J, the gap between germline ends came to 13 bases. The DNA for the CDR3 is TGTGCCAGCAGCGCGGCGGGCCGGGGTAATGAAAAACTGTTTTTT. Protein sequence: CASSAAGRGNEKLFF.

This chain links TRBV9 with TRBJ1-6, with TRBD1 matching over 7 bases. The CDR3 is 15 residues long. The V gene's germline CDR1 is SGDLS and CDR2 YYNGEE. After removal of 4 bases from V and 6 bases from J, the junction contained 7 bases not matched to a gene. The CDR3 DNA sequence: TGTGCCAGCAGCCGAACAGGGACAGCTAATTCACCCCTCCACTTT. Its protein is CASSRTGTANSPLHF. Supplemented by reference TRBV9 and TRBJ1-6, the full variable domain reads DSGVTQTPKHLITATGQRVTLRCSPRSGDLSVYWYQQSLDQGLQFLIQYYNGEERAKGNILERFSAQQFPDLHSELNLSSLELGDSALYFCASSRTGTANSPLHFGNGTRLTVT.

The V gene is TRBV4-3, the J gene TRBJ2-1, with 7 bases matching TRBD2. The CDR3 loop spans 17 amino acids. The trim removed 0 bases at V and 0 bases at J, leaving 5 bases unmatched. Germline CDR1 LGHNA, CDR2 YSLEER. Here the CDR3 DNA reads TGCGCCAGCAGCCAAGATCGGGGGGTGTCCTCCTACAATGAGCAGTTCTTC. It is translated as CASSQDRGVSSYNEQFF.

CDR3 in DNA: TGTGCCAGCAGTTCACGACAGGGGTACAATCAGCCCCAGCATTTT. Amino acid sequence: CASSSRQGYNQPQHF. This chain uses TRBV6-5 with TRBJ1-5, with 8 bases aligning to TRBD1. The J segment lost 3 bases and the V segment lost 4 bases, leaving 5 bases of the junction unmatched. Germline CDR1 reads MNHEY; CDR2 reads SVGAGI. The length of the CDR3 is 15 residues.

This chain joins TRBV11-2 and TRBJ2-3, with TRBD2 matching over 7 bases. The germline V gene has CDR1 SGHAT and CDR2 FQNNGV. The CDR3 covers 16 residues. Trimming cost V 5 bases and J 7 bases; bases outside gene matches: 15. This CDR3 is CASSGFGGEGRYTQYF. CDR3 sequence (DNA): TGTGCCAGCAGCGGTTTCGGTGGGGAGGGCCGATATACGCAGTATTTT.

V usage is TRBV3-1 (or the pseudogene TRBV3-2) and J usage is TRBJ2-3, with 7 bases fitting TRBD1. V lost 1 base to trimming and J lost 3 bases; unmatched junction nucleotides: 7. Germline values: CDR1 LGHDT, CDR2 YNNKEL (reference sequence). There are 16 residues in the CDR3. For the CDR3, the DNA is TGTGCCAGCAGCCAAGTTTCGACAGGGACAACAGATACGCAGTATTTT. Protein sequence: CASSQVSTGTTDTQYF.

The V gene is TRBV10-3, the J gene TRBJ2-3, with D possibly matching TRBD2 (5 bases). Trimming left V 6 bases short and J 2 bases short, with 12 bases between. The CDR3 consists of 14 residues. Germline CDR1 is ENHRY and CDR2 is SYGVKD. CDR3 sequence: CAIRRGLDTDTQYF. The CDR3 DNA reads as TGTGCCATCAGGAGAGGGCTAGACACAGATACGCAGTATTTT.

This chain links TRBV12-3 or TRBV12-4 with TRBJ1-4; no clear D. V lost 6 bases and J lost 11, with 13 bases in between. The CDR3 has 12 amino acids. CDR3 coding DNA: TGTGCCAGCAGAGATCTGGGAGCCAAACTGTTTTTT. It is translated as CASRDLGAKLFF.

This clone has only one observation. The rearrangement links TRBV5-1 to TRBJ1-1; 7 nucleotides match TRBD1. The CDR3 has 15 residues. CDR1 SGHRS and CDR2 YFSETQ come from the germline V gene. With V trimmed by 4 bases and J by 1 base, 7 bases remained unmatched. Here the CDR3 reads CASSLGDSRNTEAFF. Written as DNA, the CDR3 is TGCGCCAGCAGCCTGGGGGACAGCAGGAACACTGAAGCTTTCTTT.

This sequence joins TRBV12-5 and TRBJ1-5; 7 positions match TRBD1. Losses at the gene ends were 7 bases for V and 6 bases for J; bases not matched to a gene: 24. Germline lookup yields CDR1 LGHNT and CDR2 FRNRAP. The CDR3 spans 19 residues. As DNA, the CDR3 is TGTGCTAGTGTCTTGTCTGGGGACAGAGTGGCCTGGAGGGCTCAGCCCCAGCATTTT. This translates into CASVLSGDRVAWRAQPQHF.

The CDR3 region is CASSHLGPGEGYTF. CDR3 bases: TGTGCCAGCAGCCATCTGGGTCCGGGAGAAGGCTACACCTTC. The chain carries TRBV3-1 (or the pseudogene TRBV3-2) and TRBJ1-2; D gene uncertain. V was trimmed by 3 bases and J by 8 bases, leaving 16 bases between them. CDR1 and CDR2 from the germline V gene are LGHDT and YNNKEL (reference sequence). The CDR3 is 14 amino acids.

The V gene is TRBV7-8, the J gene TRBJ1-5; D is unresolved. V lost 2 bases and J lost 0, with 11 bases in between. The CDR3 consists of 16 residues. Germline V gives CDR1 SGHVS, CDR2 FQNEAQ. CDR3 protein: CASSLWARNSNQPQHF. For the CDR3, the DNA is TGTGCCAGCAGCTTATGGGCCCGGAATAGCAATCAGCCCCAGCATTTT.

This sequence joins TRBV4-1 and TRBJ2-1; TRBD2 might be the D (5 bases). CDR1 is MGHRA, CDR2 YSYEKL, per germline. The CDR3 covers 16 residues. V lost 0 bases to trimming and J lost 4 bases, with 13 bases between them. The DNA of the CDR3 is TGCGCCAGCAGCCAAGATTTATGGGAGACATACAATGAGCAGTTCTTC. Translation: CASSQDLWETYNEQFF.

The V call is TRBV5-1, the J call TRBJ1-1, with 10 bases lining up with TRBD1. This CDR3 region has 18 residues. V was pared by 0 bases and J by 0 bases, with 8 bases of the junction left unmatched. Germline V gives CDR1 SGHRS, CDR2 YFSETQ. CDR3 bases: TGCGCCAGCAGCTTGGGTCTGGGACAGGGGCTCATGAACACTGAAGCTTTCTTT. Amino acid sequence: CASSLGLGQGLMNTEAFF.

CDR3 sequence (DNA): TGTGCCAGCAGCCAAGAGGCTAACAGTAATTCACCCCTCCACTTT. This gives the protein CASSQEANSNSPLHF. The V and J genes are TRBV3-1 (or the pseudogene TRBV3-2) and TRBJ1-6; D ambiguous. V lost 0 bases, J lost 6 bases, and 9 bases lay in between. CDR1 LGHDT and CDR2 YNNKEL come from the germline V gene (reference sequence). CDR3 length: 15 residues.

The chain employs TRBV7-6 and TRBJ2-1; 9 positions match TRBD1. After removal of 1 base from V and 10 bases from J, the junction contained 5 bases not matched to a gene. The CDR3 consists of 14 residues. In germline, CDR1 is SGHVS, CDR2 FNYEAQ. The CDR3 here is CASSLGGTGNEQFF. CDR3 DNA: TGTGCCAGCAGCTTAGGAGGGACAGGGAACGAGCAGTTCTTC.

The chain employs TRBV3-1 (or the pseudogene TRBV3-2) and TRBJ1-5, with a weak D call TRBD1 (6 bases). CDR1 is LGHDT and CDR2 is YNNKEL in the germline V gene (reference sequence). The CDR3 has 14 amino acids. V lost 1 base to trimming and J lost 4 bases, with 8 bases between them. CDR3 coding DNA: TGTGCCAGCAGCCAAGGGACAGTAAATCAGCCCCAGCATTTT. Protein product: CASSQGTVNQPQHF.

The rearrangement uses TRBV19 and TRBJ1-1; D is perhaps TRBD1 (6 bases). V lost 5 bases and J 2 bases, leaving 15 bases between the germline ends. This CDR3 is 15 amino acids long. In germline, CDR1 is LNHDA, CDR2 SQIVND (reference sequence). In nucleotides, the CDR3 is TGTGCCAGTAGTGTCAGACAGGAACTAAACACTGAAGCTTTCTTT. Its translation is CASSVRQELNTEAFF.

This clone was counted once. J is TRBJ1-3 and V is TRBV6-5; tentatively, D is TRBD1 (6 bases). Deletions cut 10 bases from V and 0 bases from J, with 10 bases between. This CDR3 comprises 13 residues. Per the germline V gene, CDR1 is MNHEY and CDR2 is SVGAGI. Written as DNA, the CDR3 is TGTGCCATTAGGACAGACTCTGGAAACACCATATATTTT. This sequence encodes CAIRTDSGNTIYF.

This chain uses TRBV24-1 with TRBJ1-5; 9 positions agree with TRBD1. Germline CDR1 is KGHDR and CDR2 is SFDVKD. The CDR3 sequence is 16 residues long. The trim removed 3 bases at V and 4 bases at J, leaving 6 bases unmatched. This chain's CDR3 is CATSDPTGGPNQPQHF. The CDR3 DNA reads as TGTGCCACCAGTGATCCTACAGGGGGCCCAAATCAGCCCCAGCATTTT.

The genes are TRBV2 and TRBJ2-5; 11 bases agree with TRBD2. This CDR3 contains 17 residues. Germline CDR1 is SNHLY and CDR2 is FYNNEI. V shed 0 bases, J shed 1 base, and the junction held 4 bases outside the gene matches. CDR3 DNA: TGTGCCAGCAGTGAAGCCGCTCTAGCGGGGGGCCAAGAGACCCAGTACTTC. Translating gives CASSEAALAGGQETQYF.

The chain joins TRBV9 to TRBJ1-3; unclear D gene. The CDR3 runs 16 residues. V was pared by 6 bases and J by 0 bases, with 16 bases between. Germline loops: CDR1 SGDLS, CDR2 YYNGEE. The CDR3 nucleotides are TGTGCCAGCACCCCCCAAGGGAGGATCTCTGGAAACACCATATATTTT. Its protein is CASTPQGRISGNTIYF. Full variable domain (outside the CDR3, taken from reference TRBV9 and TRBJ1-3): DSGVTQTPKHLITATGQRVTLRCSPRSGDLSVYWYQQSLDQGLQFLIQYYNGEERAKGNILERFSAQQFPDLHSELNLSSLELGDSALYFCASTPQGRISGNTIYFGEGSWLTVV.

The chain uses TRBV27 and TRBJ2-7, with TRBD1 identical over 8 bases. Germline trimming cut 6 bases from V and 3 bases from J; bases unmatched to any gene: 7. The V gene's germline CDR1 is MNHEY and CDR2 SMNVEV (reference sequence). The CDR3 sequence is 14 residues long. The CDR3 loop reads CASRPNRGNYEQYF. The CDR3 DNA sequence: TGTGCCAGCAGACCGAACAGGGGGAACTACGAGCAGTACTTC.